This T cell receptor (beta chain) was recovered during a study of blood T cell repertoires in COVID-19. Across the study: Spain, Italy and the United States supplied samples that represented acute and convalescent COVID-19.

Method: immunoSEQ multiplex PCR; TCRdb's copy keeps in-frame clones and lacks some. There are about 98,000 clones in the sample; 70% to 85% occur only once, and under 13% lies in the top ten. V dropped 3 bases and J dropped 7; count of bases not matched to a gene: 6. CDR1 and CDR2 from the germline V gene are SGHAT and FQNNGV. The CDR3 sequence is 15 residues long. The source of this sequence is a man aged 65-85 years with active or convalescent COVID-19. The sequenced sample consisted of peripheral blood. The genes are TRBV11-2 and TRBJ1-6, with 7 nucleotides matching TRBD1. This CDR3 is CASSFVGQQNSPLHF. CDR3 nucleotide sequence: TGTGCCAGCAGCTTTGTGGGACAGCAGAATTCACCCCTCCACTTT.